A single sample gave rise to the 20 T cell receptor beta chains below, sequenced in a study of cytomegalovirus exposure and HLA in healthy donors (dated 2017 in TCRdb). The library was produced with the immunoSEQ multiplex PCR assay. For the multiplex PCR, a mixture combining 60 forward primers for TCR Vbeta segments and 13 reverse primers for TCR Jbeta segments was used. TCRdb took this table from immuneACCESS and kept in-frame rearrangements with V and J called. Such tables lack part of the clones; where checked against another copy, unresolved V genes explain under half of the gap, and the rest is unexplained. Counted in this sample were tens of thousands of clones; around nine tenths of them appeared once. 8.5% to 10% of the sample lies in the top ten. What was sequenced was PBMCs. These receptors originate from a man aged 25 to 40 in good health and CMV-seropositive.

Of note for this clone: One end of the junction is discordant with germline, which a read error may explain. This chain uses TRBV7-7 with TRBJ2-3; weak D call: TRBD2 (6 bases). The CDR3 loop spans 16 amino acids. CDR1 and CDR2 (germline): SSHAT, FNYEAQ (reference sequence). The CDR3 here is CASSLSLATSTDTQYF. DNA of the CDR3: TGTGCTAGCAGTCTTTCTCTAGCGACTAGCACAGATACGCAGTATTTT.

The chain joins TRBV5-1 to TRBJ1-1; D may be TRBD1 (6 bases). There are 14 residues in the CDR3. The V gene lost 0 bases and the J gene lost 4 bases, with 10 bases spanning the gap. Germline-derived CDR1 and CDR2 are SGHRS and YFSETQ. CDR3 coding DNA: TGCGCCAGCAGCTTGGGACAGGTCATCACTGAAGCTTTCTTT. Protein sequence: CASSLGQVITEAFF.

The chain employs TRBV5-1 and TRBJ2-2, with TRBD1 matching 9 bases. Germline CDR1 and CDR2: SGHRS and YFSETQ. V lost 1 base and J lost 3; bases outside the gene matches: 4. This CDR3 comprises 16 residues. CDR3 region: CASSLWTGEHTGELFF. The CDR3 nucleotides read TGCGCCAGCAGCTTGTGGACAGGGGAGCACACCGGGGAGCTGTTTTTT.

This clone appeared a single time. The chain recombines TRBV2 with TRBJ2-7; the match to TRBD1 covers 9 bases. CDR3 length equals 16 residues. With 2 bases clipped from V and 2 bases from J, the junction kept 7 bases outside the gene matches. Germline lookup yields CDR1 SNHLY and CDR2 FYNNEI. The CDR3 spells CASSEMGGTGTYEQYF. DNA of the CDR3: TGTGCCAGCAGTGAAATGGGGGGGACAGGGACCTACGAGCAGTACTTC.

The chain employs TRBV28 and TRBJ2-1, with D uncertain. Deletions cut 1 base from V and 5 bases from J, with 6 bases between. From germline, CDR1 is MDHEN and CDR2 SYDVKM. There are 13 residues in the CDR3. The CDR3 loop reads CASSLFLDNEQFF. In DNA, the CDR3 is TGTGCCAGCAGTTTATTCCTAGACAATGAGCAGTTCTTC.

The rearrangement joins TRBV19 to TRBJ2-1, with TRBD2 matching over 8 bases. This CDR3 has 15 residues. Per the germline V gene, CDR1 is LNHDA and CDR2 is SQIVND (reference sequence). The V and J ends lost 3 bases and 0 bases, in that order; junction bases with no gene match: 1. The CDR3: CASSISGSSYNEQFF. CDR3 DNA: TGTGCCAGTAGTATCAGCGGGAGCTCCTACAATGAGCAGTTCTTC.

The genes are TRBV2 and TRBJ1-1, with TRBD1 as a possible D gene (5 bases). Germline V CDR1 and CDR2: SNHLY, FYNNEI. The V and J ends lost 7 bases and 6 bases respectively, with 9 bases between them. The CDR3 contains 11 residues. The CDR3 protein is CASNRQPEAFF. The CDR3 DNA is TGTGCCAGCAATAGACAGCCTGAAGCTTTCTTT.

Only one count was recorded for this clone. The rearrangement joins TRBV7-2 to TRBJ1-2; 8 bases fit TRBD1. This CDR3 is built from 14 residues. With V trimmed by 5 bases and J by 5 bases, 7 bases remained unmatched. CDR1 is SGHTA, CDR2 FQGNSA, per germline. The CDR3 reads CASSIGQGEYGYTF. Here the CDR3 DNA reads TGTGCCAGCAGCATCGGACAGGGCGAGTATGGCTACACCTTC. Full variable domain (remainder filled in from reference TRBV7-2 and TRBJ1-2): GAGVSQSPSNKVTEKGKDVELRCDPISGHTALYWYRQSLGQGLEFLIYFQGNSAPDKSGLPSDRFSAERTGGSVSTLTIQRTQQEDSAVYLCASSIGQGEYGYTFGSGTRLTVV.

The chain links TRBV18 to TRBJ2-3; D might be TRBD2 (6 bases). The V gene's germline CDR1 is KGHSH and CDR2 LQKENI. V was shortened by 0 bases and J by 5 bases, with 36 bases between the two germline ends. The CDR3 contains 23 residues. CDR3 region: CASSPPRFPKPQSDYFGGDTQYF. In DNA, the CDR3 is TGTGCCAGCTCACCACCGAGGTTCCCTAAGCCCCAGTCGGACTACTTCGGTGGAGATACGCAGTATTTT.

This sequence joins TRBV5-1 and TRBJ2-7; possible D gene TRBD2, 5 bases. The CDR3 loop spans 14 amino acids. V was shortened by 0 bases and J by 5 bases, with 12 bases between the two germline ends. CDR1 and CDR2 (germline): SGHRS, YFSETQ. CDR3 sequence (DNA): TGCGCCAGCAGCTTGGACGGAGGAGCTAACGAGCAGTACTTC. Translated, it gives CASSLDGGANEQYF.

V is TRBV10-3 and J is TRBJ2-1; tentative D call: TRBD2 (6 bases). V was clipped by 5 bases and J by 3 bases, with 8 bases between them. Germline CDR1 reads ENHRY; CDR2 reads SYGVKD. The CDR3 runs 13 residues. The CDR3 DNA follows: TGTGCCATCAGTCGGAGGGACTACAATGAGCAGTTCTTC. Amino acid sequence: CAISRRDYNEQFF.

This chain joins TRBV5-1 and TRBJ2-2; no firm D call. Germline V gene data show CDR1 as SGHRS and CDR2 as YFSETQ. V was trimmed by 0 bases and J by 1 base, leaving 10 bases between them. The length of the CDR3 is 16 residues. The CDR3 loop reads CASSLVSGGNTGELFF. The CDR3 DNA sequence: TGCGCCAGCAGCTTGGTGTCAGGTGGGAACACCGGGGAGCTGTTTTTT. The complete variable domain, with remaining parts taken from reference TRBV5-1 and TRBJ2-2, reads KAGVTQTPRYLIKTRGQQVTLSCSPISGHRSVSWYQQTPGQGLQFLFEYFSETQRNKGNFPGRFSGRQFSNSRSEMNVSTLELGDSALYLCASSLVSGGNTGELFFGEGSRLTVL.

The chain couples TRBV7-9 to TRBJ2-5; D is possibly TRBD1 (6 bases). Germline V gene data show CDR1 as SEHNR and CDR2 as FQNEAQ (reference sequence). This CDR3 has 13 residues. The germline V and J ends were trimmed by 6 bases and 5 bases, with 13 bases remaining between them. The CDR3 bases are TGTGCCAGCAGGCACAGGGAAGGGGAGACCCAGTACTTC. Translated, it gives CASRHREGETQYF.

The chain joins TRBV7-8 to TRBJ1-2, with D unresolved. The CDR3 totals 13 residues. Germline V gene sequence: CDR1 SGHVS, CDR2 FQNEAQ. Deletions cut 2 bases from V and 9 bases from J, with 13 bases between. The CDR3 loop reads CASSLSRTLSYTF. For the CDR3, the DNA is TGTGCCAGCAGCTTAAGCAGGACTTTGAGCTACACCTTC.

This clone was recorded a few times. The V call is TRBV4-2, the J call TRBJ2-5; 14 nucleotides align to TRBD2. The V and J ends lost 3 bases and 7 bases, in that order; junction bases with no gene match: 4. The CDR3 has 15 amino acids. Germline CDR1 is LGHNA and CDR2 is YNFKEQ. CDR3 residues: CASSQGTSGSSTQYF. Written as DNA, the CDR3 is TGTGCCAGCAGCCAGGGGACTAGCGGGAGTTCGACCCAGTACTTC.

V and J are TRBV5-1 and TRBJ2-7; 11 bases fit TRBD2. Looked up from germline, CDR1 is SGHRS and CDR2 is YFSETQ. The CDR3 length is 15 residues. After removal of 3 bases from V and 1 base from J, the junction contained 3 bases not matched to a gene. The CDR3 nucleotides read TGCGCCAGCAGCTCGGGACTAGCGGCATCCTACGAGCAGTACTTC. It specifies CASSSGLAASYEQYF.

In nucleotides, the CDR3 is TGTGCCAGCAGTAACCCACAGGGGGTCAGTGAAAAACTGTTTTTT. Protein sequence: CASSNPQGVSEKLFF. The V call is TRBV7-9, the J call TRBJ1-4; 8 bases line up with TRBD1. Germline V gene lookup returns CDR1 SEHNR and CDR2 FQNEAQ (reference sequence). The CDR3 totals 15 residues. The V and J ends lost 6 bases and 7 bases, in that order; junction bases with no gene match: 10.

The CDR3: CASSLAGRAGTQYF. CDR3 nucleotide sequence: TGTGCCAGCAGCTTAGCCGGGAGGGCCGGTACGCAGTATTTT. The J gene is TRBJ2-3, the V gene TRBV13; 8 nucleotides match TRBD2. Germline V gene data show CDR1 as PRHDT and CDR2 as FYEKMQ (reference sequence). J was trimmed by 8 bases and V by 1 base; bases with no gene match: 5. The CDR3 sequence is 14 residues long.

The chain links TRBV5-3 to TRBJ1-1, with D possibly being TRBD1 (6 bases). TRBV5-3 is an open reading frame whose function is uncertain. CDR3 length: 15 amino acids. The V end lost 1 base, the J end lost 1 base, and 11 bases lay between the germline ends. The CDR3: CARSLPTGQNTEAFF. The CDR3 nucleotides are TGTGCCAGAAGCTTGCCGACAGGTCAGAACACTGAAGCTTTCTTT.

The chain carries TRBV19 and TRBJ2-4; 13 positions agree with TRBD2. Per the germline V gene, CDR1 is LNHDA and CDR2 is SQIVND (reference sequence). After removal of 3 bases from V and 0 bases from J, the junction contained 5 bases not matched to a gene. The CDR3 has 18 residues. The CDR3 DNA follows: TGTGCCAGTAGTATGGGACTAGCGGGACTTGAAGCCAAAAACATTCAGTACTTC. It codes for CASSMGLAGLEAKNIQYF.